This entry is about one T cell receptor (beta chain). Antigen specificity is unknown. The data are from a study of cytomegalovirus exposure and HLA in healthy donors. Study observations and caveats: Differences between HLA loci emerged in a later analysis of TCR association rates, with DRB1 most and HLA-C fewest. A later analysis linked a missense variant in DCLRE1C to the trimming of TCR beta V and J genes.

The PCR made use of 60 Vbeta and 13 Jbeta primers. TCRdb's copy holds only in-frame clones and misses some; the assay was immunoSEQ multiplex PCR. The sample includes some 140,000 clones, 60% to 85% of them seen just once. CDR3 size: 15 residues. Germline V gives CDR1 ENHRY, CDR2 SYGVKD. V lost 4 bases, J lost 1 base, and 6 bases stayed unmatched. This TCR came from a male donor in good health and CMV-seropositive. Sequences were obtained from PBMCs. The chain combines TRBV10-3 with TRBJ1-1; 7 positions match TRBD1. CDR3 nucleotide sequence: TGTGCCATCAGTGTACAGGGGTTTGAGAACACTGAAGCTTTCTTT. It is translated as CAISVQGFENTEAFF.